Listed below are T cell receptor beta chains from one sample, sequenced in a study of CD8 T cells in ankylosing spondylitis. TCRdb independently ran MiXCR on the 5' RACE reads; one entry per CDR3 protein. Of approximately 500,000 distinct CDR3 sequences in the sample, about 13% are singletons; the top ten hold nearly 7%. The sample was blood, either unsorted or a sorted T cell fraction (not recorded which). The receptors here all came from a male donor with ankylosing spondylitis. Each CDR3 is given with its conserved first and last residue. D genes are given only for firm matches. Only some rows state a clone size, as once, few, many or a class for expanded clones.

.,TRBV20-1,TRBJ2-7,few,CSASKANEQYF,TGCAGTGCTAGCAAAGCGAACGAGCAGTACTTC
.,TRBV7-8,TRBJ2-1,few,CASSFGNHNEQFF,TGTGCCAGCAGCTTCGGCAATCACAATGAGCAGTTCTTC
.,TRBV6-5,TRBJ1-1,.,CASSYSPGPGNTEAFF,TGTGCCAGCAGTTACTCCCCGGGCCCCGGTAACACTGAAGCTTTCTTT
.,TRBV29-1,TRBJ1-1,few,CSVTRASGQTEAFF,TGCAGCGTTACAAGAGCTTCAGGGCAAACTGAAGCTTTCTTT
TRBD1,TRBV9,TRBJ1-2,.,CASSVMGQAIYGYTF,TGTGCCAGCAGCGTAATGGGACAGGCCATCTATGGCTACACCTTC
TRBD1,TRBV9,TRBJ1-1,few,CASSVGQGARTEAFF,TGTGCCAGCAGCGTAGGACAGGGGGCGCGTACTGAAGCTTTCTTT
TRBD1,TRBV20-1,TRBJ1-5,few,CSARVGTGKVGNQPQHF,TGCAGTGCTAGAGTAGGGACAGGGAAAGTCGGCAATCAGCCCCAGCATTTT
.,TRBV5-1,TRBJ1-1,.,CASSLQAMNTEAFF,TGCGCCAGCAGCTTGCAGGCCATGAACACTGAAGCTTTCTTT
TRBD1,TRBV12-3/TRBV12-4,TRBJ2-1,few,CASSLGQGAALSDNEQFF,TGTGCCAGCAGTTTGGGGCAGGGGGCAGCACTTTCGGACAATGAGCAGTTCTTC
.,TRBV24-1,TRBJ1-5,few,CATSAGTENQPQHF,TGTGCCACCAGTGCAGGGACGGAGAATCAGCCCCAGCATTTT
.,TRBV12-3/TRBV12-4,TRBJ1-3,few,CASSTRTAGNTIYF,TGTGCCAGCAGCACCCGGACGGCTGGAAACACCATATATTTT
TRBD2,TRBV20-1,TRBJ2-1,.,CSASSGRGSSYNEQFF,TGCAGTGCTAGCTCCGGGCGGGGGAGCTCCTACAATGAGCAGTTCTTC
TRBD1,TRBV20-1,TRBJ2-2,.,CSARGGLGQGKDTGELFF,TGCAGTGCTAGAGGTGGGCTGGGACAGGGGAAGGACACCGGGGAGCTGTTTTTT